The clone carrying this TCR beta chain has just one count. The antigen is unknown. The sample comes from a study of glioma-infiltrating T cells after dendritic cell vaccination. At the level of the study: Dendritic cell vaccination trial patients had either newly diagnosed or recurrent glioblastoma. At biweekly intervals, patients got three intradermal dendritic cell vaccine injections. Findings of the study overall: Higher pretreatment TIL content predicted longer progression-free time and survival.

CDR3 size: 16 residues. Germline V gene sequence: CDR1 MNHEY, CDR2 SMNVEV (reference sequence). With V trimmed by 2 bases and J by 7 bases, 10 bases remained unmatched. Amplification used 60 V beta primers and 13 J beta primers. Sequenced by immunoSEQ multiplex PCR; TCRdb stores in-frame clones only, minus some. This repertoire shows over 75,000 clones, 75% to 90% found once; its top ten account for less than 2.5%. As for time point: after dendritic cell vaccination, including at tumor progression/relapse. V and J are TRBV27 and TRBJ2-1; 8 nucleotides line up with TRBD2. Specimen: blood, collected after dendritic cell vaccination. The receptor comes from a human donor with glioblastoma. In DNA, the CDR3 is TGTGCCAGCAGTTTAGTTGTCCTAGCGGGTCTAAATGAGCAGTTCTTC. Residues: CASSLVVLAGLNEQFF.